What follows are 27 T cell receptor beta chains derived from one specimen sequenced in a study of blood T cells in healthy people across ages. A J-beta primer mix and a sample-barcoded 5' primer were used in a second PCR of roughly 6 to 12 cycles. One entry per CDR3 protein, called by TCRdb with MiXCR from the 5' RACE reads. The repertoire holds 1.5 million to 2 million distinct CDR3 sequences, with 49% as singletons. Sequencing was performed on blood. These receptors were obtained from a woman aged 35 to 49 in good health.

V and J are TRBV15 and TRBJ2-3; D is undetermined. V was shortened by 3 bases and J by 11 bases, with 15 bases between the two germline ends. The CDR3 spans 13 residues. CDR1 and CDR2 (germline): LNHNV, YYDKDF (reference sequence). In DNA, the CDR3 is TGTGCCACCAGCAGGACTGGAGCGAGAGGGCAGTATTTT. It is translated as CATSRTGARGQYF.

This chain uses TRBV20-1 with TRBJ2-5; D is possibly TRBD1 (5 bases). The CDR3 has 14 amino acids. CDR1 and CDR2 (germline): DFQATT, SNEGSKA (reference sequence). The V gene lost 1 base and the J gene lost 5 bases, with 14 bases spanning the gap. The CDR3 DNA reads TGCAGTGCTAGAGGGATGTCCAGGGTGGAGACCCAGTACTTC. Translated: CSARGMSRVETQYF.

The rearrangement links TRBV28 to TRBJ2-1; TRBD1 aligns across 10 bases. Trimming cost V 3 bases and J 6 bases; bases outside gene matches: 2. CDR3 length: 14 residues. The germline V gene encodes CDR1 MDHEN and CDR2 SYDVKM. Here the CDR3 reads CASSFGQGVNEQFF. CDR3 DNA sequence: TGTGCCAGCAGTTTCGGACAGGGGGTCAATGAGCAGTTCTTC.

This clonotype came up once. The V and J genes are TRBV6-2 or TRBV6-3 and TRBJ2-6, with 9 bases fitting TRBD1. The V gene end was trimmed by 8 bases and the J gene end by 1 base; junction bases not matched to a gene: 3. This CDR3 comprises 15 residues. The germline CDR1 and CDR2 sequences are MNHEY and SVGEGT. The CDR3 loop reads CASCDRGSGANVLTF. CDR3 nucleotide sequence: TGTGCCAGCTGCGACAGGGGGTCTGGGGCCAACGTCCTGACTTTC.

As for this clonotype: The junction departs from germline at one end; a sequencing error may be responsible. The chain is built from TRBV7-9 and TRBJ2-3; possibly TRBD1 or TRBD2 for D (6 bases each). The germline CDR1 and CDR2 sequences are SEHNR and FQNEAQ (reference sequence). The CDR3 sequence is 19 residues long. The CDR3 sequence is CACSSIGGAQNANTDTQYF. Written as DNA, the CDR3 is TGTGCCTGCAGCTCCATCGGGGGCGCCCAAAATGCGAACACAGATACGCAGTATTTT.

In its sample, this clonotype was seen a few times. One end of the junction is discordant with germline, which a read error may explain. J is TRBJ1-5 and V is TRBV5-1, with D maybe TRBD1 (6 bases). The CDR3 has 14 residues. Germline V gene data show CDR1 as SGHRS and CDR2 as YFSETQ. CDR3 DNA: TGTGCCAGCAGCTTAGGGGGAACCGATCAGCCCCAGCATTTT. It is translated as CASSLGGTDQPQHF.

The CDR3 protein is CASSLASVRDRKSNEQFF. The CDR3 DNA reads as TGTGCCAGCAGCTTAGCCTCCGTCCGGGACAGGAAATCCAATGAGCAGTTCTTC. The chain joins TRBV7-9 to TRBJ2-1; 8 nucleotides match TRBD1. CDR1 SEHNR and CDR2 FQNEAQ come from the germline V gene (reference sequence). The CDR3 has 18 residues. The trim removed 0 bases at V and 6 bases at J, leaving 13 bases unmatched. The complete variable domain, with remaining parts taken from reference TRBV7-9 and TRBJ2-1, reads DTGVSQNPRHKITKRGQNVTFRCDPISEHNRLYWYRQTLGQGPEFLTYFQNEAQLEKSRLLSDRFSAERPKGSFSTLEIQRTEQGDSAMYLCASSLASVRDRKSNEQFFGPGTRLTVL.

V gene TRBV27 combines with J gene TRBJ1-6; 10 nucleotides align to TRBD1. J was trimmed by 10 bases and V by 6 bases; bases with no gene match: 6. Looked up from germline, CDR1 is MNHEY and CDR2 is SMNVEV (reference sequence). This CDR3 has 14 residues. CDR3 amino acids: CASRRTGGRSPLHF. CDR3 DNA: TGTGCCAGCAGGAGGACAGGGGGAAGGTCACCCCTCCACTTT.

This rearrangement joins TRBV20-1 to TRBJ2-2; 10 bases align to TRBD2. The germline gives CDR1 DFQATT, CDR2 SNEGSKA (reference sequence). With V trimmed by 3 bases and J by 0 bases, 7 bases remained unmatched. CDR3 size: 17 residues. The CDR3 DNA reads TGCAGTGCTAGCCGGCTAGCGGGGGAATCGAACACCGGGGAGCTGTTTTTT. Translating gives CSASRLAGESNTGELFF.

Regarding this clonotype: The junction departs from the called germline gene at one end, perhaps through a read error. The chain joins TRBV28 to TRBJ2-5; D unresolved. Germline V CDR1 and CDR2: MDHEN, SYDVKM. This CDR3 comprises 11 residues. The CDR3 region is CTSTSRETQYF. DNA for the CDR3: TGTACCAGCACAAGCCGGGAGACCCAGTACTTC.

V and J are TRBV27 and TRBJ2-5; D not certain. The CDR3 loop spans 13 amino acids. The V and J ends lost 2 bases and 5 bases respectively, with 9 bases between them. CDR1 is MNHEY, CDR2 SMNVEV, per germline (reference sequence). CDR3 bases: TGTGCCAGCAGTTTAGCCGAGTGGGAGACCCAGTACTTC. Residues: CASSLAEWETQYF.

This clonotype was seen only a few times. The chain couples TRBV7-3 to TRBJ2-3; TRBD2 aligns across 10 bases. CDR1 is SGHTA and CDR2 is FQGTGA in the germline V gene. The CDR3 is 16 residues long. J was trimmed by 7 bases and V by 4 bases; bases with no gene match: 11. The CDR3 DNA sequence: TGTGCCAGCAGCTCCCGGAGCGGGGGGGCAGGTTATACGCAGTATTTT. Amino acids: CASSSRSGGAGYTQYF. Filled out from reference TRBV7-3 and TRBJ2-3, the complete variable domain reads GAGVSQTPSNKVTEKGKYVELRCDPISGHTALYWYRQSLGQGPEFLIYFQGTGAADDSGLPNDRFFAVRPEGSVSTLKIQRTERGDSAVYLCASSSRSGGAGYTQYFGPGTRLTVL.

This chain joins TRBV6-2 or TRBV6-3 and TRBJ2-3; D gene unclear. CDR3 length equals 14 residues. CDR1 and CDR2 (germline): MNHEY, SVGEGT. V was clipped by 6 bases and J by 0 bases, with 10 bases between them. The CDR3 here is CASSHLGSTDTQYF. The CDR3 DNA is TGTGCCAGCAGCCACTTGGGGAGCACAGATACGCAGTATTTT.

This clonotype was seen a few times. This chain links TRBV13 with TRBJ1-2; D may be TRBD1 (6 bases). Germline V gives CDR1 PRHDT, CDR2 FYEKMQ (reference sequence). V lost 7 bases, J lost 0 bases, and 12 bases lay in between. The CDR3 is 14 amino acids. The CDR3 sequence: CASTTGKANYGYTF. The CDR3 nucleotides are TGTGCCAGCACCACAGGGAAAGCTAACTATGGCTACACCTTC. Drawing the rest from reference TRBV13 and TRBJ1-2, the complete variable domain is AAGVIQSPRHLIKEKRETATLKCYPIPRHDTVYWYQQGPGQDPQFLISFYEKMQSDKGSIPDRFSAQQFSDYHSELNMSSLELGDSALYFCASTTGKANYGYTFGSGTRLTVV.

The V gene is TRBV2, the J gene TRBJ2-4, with D maybe TRBD1 (5 bases). The better agreement between TRBJ2-7 and the DNA end casts doubt on the J call. Looked up from germline, CDR1 is SNHLY and CDR2 is FYNNEI. This CDR3 is 13 amino acids long. The CDR3 nucleotides are TGTGCCAGCACCGTCGACAGATTCTACGAGCAGTACTTC. It translates to CASTVDRFYEQYF.

V usage is TRBV6-2 or TRBV6-3 and J usage is TRBJ2-4; a possible D gene is TRBD2 (6 bases). Germline CDR1 reads MNHEY; CDR2 reads SVGEGT. This CDR3 contains 12 residues. Trimming took off 4 bases at V and 13 bases at J, with 14 bases between the two ends. The CDR3 here is CASSFQLREQYF. Here the CDR3 DNA reads TGTGCCAGCAGTTTCCAACTTCGGGAGCAGTACTTC.

The table lists this clonotype with a few counts. The genes are TRBV27 and TRBJ2-3, with D perhaps TRBD1 (6 bases). The CDR3 runs to 17 residues. Trimming shortened V by 5 bases and J by 3 bases, and 21 bases separated the two germline ends. Germline CDR1 reads MNHEY; CDR2 reads SMNVEV (reference sequence). The CDR3 nucleotides are TGTGCCAGCAGTCAACAACAGGGACACCCCGTAACAGATACGCAGTATTTT. Its protein is CASSQQQGHPVTDTQYF.

This clonotype was observed once. This sequence joins TRBV20-1 and TRBJ2-4; D perhaps matches TRBD1 (5 bases). The J call may be wrong; the DNA end is better matched by TRBJ2-5. The CDR3 contains 15 residues. From germline, CDR1 is DFQATT and CDR2 SNEGSKA (reference sequence). CDR3: CSASPQGSRQETQYF. The CDR3 DNA is TGCAGTGCTAGTCCCCAGGGATCTCGGCAAGAGACCCAGTACTTC.

This chain uses TRBV20-1 with TRBJ2-1; no clear D gene. V was shortened by 3 bases and J by 8 bases, with 8 bases between the two germline ends. Germline CDR1 DFQATT, CDR2 SNEGSKA (reference sequence). This CDR3 is 11 amino acids long. The CDR3 coding sequence is TGCAGTGCTAGTGGTTTGGATGAGCAGTTCTTC. Protein product: CSASGLDEQFF.

The gene calls are TRBV20-1 and TRBJ2-3; D remains unclear. CDR3 length: 14 amino acids. Trimming cost V 3 bases and J 1 base, with 11 bases left between them. Germline CDR1 DFQATT, CDR2 SNEGSKA (reference sequence). This CDR3 is CSASSRVGTDTQYF. In nucleotides, the CDR3 is TGCAGTGCTAGCTCTAGGGTTGGCACAGATACGCAGTATTTT.

The V gene is TRBV6-2 or TRBV6-3, the J gene TRBJ2-3, with D possibly being TRBD2 (7 bases). Trimming removed 8 bases at V and 5 bases at J, with 14 bases between. Germline V gives CDR1 MNHEY, CDR2 SVGEGT. CDR3 size: 13 residues. In DNA form, the CDR3 reads TGTGCCAGCCTAGGGGGGGGACGAGATACGCAGTATTTT. Encoded protein: CASLGGGRDTQYF.

This sequence joins TRBV20-1 and TRBJ2-4; tentatively, D is TRBD1 or TRBD2 (5 bases each). The germline V gene has CDR1 DFQATT and CDR2 SNEGSKA (reference sequence). The V end was cut by 1 base, the J end by 13 bases, with 26 bases between. There are 16 residues in the CDR3. DNA for the CDR3: TGCAGTGCTAGAGCCCACCAACGGGGCCCATACAATGAGCAGTACTTC. It specifies CSARAHQRGPYNEQYF.

This sequence joins TRBV6-5 and TRBJ2-7, with TRBD2 identical over 12 bases. Unmatched junction bases numbered 16, after V lost 10 bases and J lost 3 bases. The CDR3 extends over 17 amino acids. Germline CDR1 and CDR2: MNHEY and SVGAGI. CDR3 loop: CANRLGTTSGGHYEQYF. In DNA, the CDR3 is TGTGCCAACAGACTCGGTACGACTAGCGGGGGCCACTACGAGCAGTACTTC.

The V and J genes are TRBV18 and TRBJ2-7; TRBD1 agrees at 9 bases. The CDR3 contains 16 residues. The germline CDR1 and CDR2 sequences are KGHSH and LQKENI. V lost 0 bases to trimming and J lost 6 bases; unmatched junction nucleotides: 9. The CDR3: CASSPPYNRGRGEQYF. The CDR3 DNA follows: TGTGCCAGCTCACCACCTTATAACAGGGGGCGGGGCGAGCAGTACTTC.

The rearrangement joins TRBV6-2 or TRBV6-3 to TRBJ1-1, with 12 bases that match TRBD1. V lost 7 bases and J lost 1; bases outside the gene matches: 7. Germline CDR1 MNHEY, CDR2 SVGEGT. The CDR3 sequence is 16 residues long. For the CDR3, the DNA is TGTGCCAGCAAAGACCCGGGACAGGGGGCGAACACTGAAGCTTTCTTT. Amino acids: CASKDPGQGANTEAFF.

The rearrangement joins TRBV5-6 to TRBJ1-2; D is unclear. This CDR3 contains 13 residues. The germline V and J ends were trimmed by 4 bases and 1 base, with 8 bases remaining between them. Germline V CDR1 and CDR2: SGHDT, YYEEEE. In DNA, the CDR3 is TGTGCCAGCAGCAAAGACATTAACTATGGCTACACCTTC. This sequence encodes CASSKDINYGYTF.

This chain uses TRBV6-1 with TRBJ2-7; possible D gene TRBD1, 6 bases. The CDR3 has 14 residues. The V end lost 1 base, the J end lost 3 bases, and 10 bases lay between the germline ends. Germline V gene lookup returns CDR1 MNHNS and CDR2 SASEGT. This CDR3 is CASSEGQAVYEQYF. The DNA of the CDR3 is TGTGCCAGCAGTGAAGGACAGGCGGTCTACGAGCAGTACTTC.